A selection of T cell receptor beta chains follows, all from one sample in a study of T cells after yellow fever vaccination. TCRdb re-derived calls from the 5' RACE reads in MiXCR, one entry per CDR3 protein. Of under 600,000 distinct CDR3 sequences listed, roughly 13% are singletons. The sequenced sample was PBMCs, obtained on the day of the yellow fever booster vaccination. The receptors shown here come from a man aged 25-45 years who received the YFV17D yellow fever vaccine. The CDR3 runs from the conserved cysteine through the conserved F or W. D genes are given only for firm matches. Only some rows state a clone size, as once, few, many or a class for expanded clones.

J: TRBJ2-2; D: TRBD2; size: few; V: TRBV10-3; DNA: TGTGCCATCTTTGCGGGAGGGATCACCGGGGAGCTGTTTTTT; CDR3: CAIFAGGITGELFF
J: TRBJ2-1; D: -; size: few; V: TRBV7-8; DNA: TGTGCCAGCAGCTCGGACTTTTACTACAATGAGCAGTTCTTC; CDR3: CASSSDFYYNEQFF
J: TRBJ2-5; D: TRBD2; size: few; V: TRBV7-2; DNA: TGTGCCAGCAGCCTTAAGGGCGGGACTAGCCGGGTGGAGACCCAGTACTTC; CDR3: CASSLKGGTSRVETQYF
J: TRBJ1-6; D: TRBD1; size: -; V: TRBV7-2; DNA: TGTGCCAGCAGCTTAGCAGGGGGCGTGGATTCACCCCTCCACTTT; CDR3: CASSLAGGVDSPLHF
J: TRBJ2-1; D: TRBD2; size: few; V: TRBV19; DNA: TGTGCCAGTAGTATCGCTAGCGGGAGAGGCAATGAGCAGTTCTTC; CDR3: CASSIASGRGNEQFF
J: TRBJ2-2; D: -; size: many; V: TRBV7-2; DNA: TGTGCCAGCAGCTTAGTGGGGGCAGTGAACACCGGGGAGCTGTTTTTT; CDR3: CASSLVGAVNTGELFF
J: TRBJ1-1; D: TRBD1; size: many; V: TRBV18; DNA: TGTGCCAGCTCACTCTATACGGACAGGGAAACTGAAGCTTTCTTT; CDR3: CASSLYTDRETEAFF
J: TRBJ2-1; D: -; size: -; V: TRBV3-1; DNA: TGTGCCAGCAGCCAAGGCACGAGTAATGAGCAGTTCTTC; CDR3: CASSQGTSNEQFF
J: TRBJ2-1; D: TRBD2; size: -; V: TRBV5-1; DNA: TGCGCCAGCGAACTAGCGGGAGTGAGCAATGAGCAGTTCTTC; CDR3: CASELAGVSNEQFF
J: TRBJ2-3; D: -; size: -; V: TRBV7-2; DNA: TGTGCCAGCAGCCCCCGAGGAGCAATACGAGATACGCAGTATTTT; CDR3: CASSPRGAIRDTQYF
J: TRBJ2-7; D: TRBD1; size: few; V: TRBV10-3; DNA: TGTGCCATCAGGCCCGACGGTTCAGGGGGCGGTTCCTACGAGCAGTACTTC; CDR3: CAIRPDGSGGGSYEQYF
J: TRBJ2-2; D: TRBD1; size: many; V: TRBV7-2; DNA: TGTGCCAGCAGCCCGGGGACAGGCTACACCGGGGAGCTGTTTTTT; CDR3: CASSPGTGYTGELFF
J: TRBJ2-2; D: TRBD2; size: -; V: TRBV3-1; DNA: TGTGCCAGCTGCCAAGGAGGGCTAGCGGGAGGCCTCGGGGAGCTGTTTTTT; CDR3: CASCQGGLAGGLGELFF
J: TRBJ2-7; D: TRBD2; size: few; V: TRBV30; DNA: TGTGCCTGGAGTGCAAGAGGACCCCCCGGGACTAGCCTTTACGAGCAGTACTTC; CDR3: CAWSARGPPGTSLYEQYF
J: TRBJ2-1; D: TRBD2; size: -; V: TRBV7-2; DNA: TGTGCCAGCAGCTTAGGGGGGGGAGGGGCCTACAACGAGCAGTTCTTC; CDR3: CASSLGGGGAYNEQFF
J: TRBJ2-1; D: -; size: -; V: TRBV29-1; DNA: TGCAGCGTCCGGCTCTCCGGTTCCAATGAGCAGTTCTTC; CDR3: CSVRLSGSNEQFF
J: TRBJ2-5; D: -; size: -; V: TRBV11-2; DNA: TGTGCCAGCAGCTTAGATTATAGGGGAATGACGGCAGAGACCCAGTACTTC; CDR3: CASSLDYRGMTAETQYF
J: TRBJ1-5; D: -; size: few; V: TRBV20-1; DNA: TGCAGTGCTATCTGGGGGGTCGATCAGCCCCAGCATTTT; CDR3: CSAIWGVDQPQHF
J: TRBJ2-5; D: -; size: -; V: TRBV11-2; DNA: TGTGCCAGCAGCTTAGCCCAAGTTCAAGAGACCCAGTACTTC; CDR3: CASSLAQVQETQYF
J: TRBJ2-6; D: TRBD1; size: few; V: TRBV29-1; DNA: TGCAGCGTATCCGGGACAGTTCAATCTGGGGCCAACGTCCTGACTTTC; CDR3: CSVSGTVQSGANVLTF
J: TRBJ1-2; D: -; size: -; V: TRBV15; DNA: TGTGCCACCGGGGGGAGGGACCCCTATGGCTACACCTTC; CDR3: CATGGRDPYGYTF